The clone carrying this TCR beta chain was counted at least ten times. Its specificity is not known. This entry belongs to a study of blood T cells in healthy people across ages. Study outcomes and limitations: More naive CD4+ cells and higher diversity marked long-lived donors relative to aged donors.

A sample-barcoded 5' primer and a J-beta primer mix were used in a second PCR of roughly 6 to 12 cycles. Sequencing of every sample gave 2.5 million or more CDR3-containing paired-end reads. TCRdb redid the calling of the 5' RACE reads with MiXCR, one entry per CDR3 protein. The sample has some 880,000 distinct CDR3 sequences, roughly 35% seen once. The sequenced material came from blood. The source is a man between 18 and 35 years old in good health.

The CDR3 nucleotides are TGTGCCAGCAGCCCCACAGACTCCTACGAGCAGTACTTC. Protein sequence: CASSPTDSYEQYF. This chain uses TRBV9 with TRBJ2-7; no clear D gene. Germline V lookup: CDR1 SGDLS, CDR2 YYNGEE. Trimming pared 4 bases from V and 0 bases from J, leaving 8 bases between. The length of the CDR3 is 13 residues. Full variable domain (remainder filled in from reference TRBV9 and TRBJ2-7): DSGVTQTPKHLITATGQRVTLRCSPRSGDLSVYWYQQSLDQGLQFLIQYYNGEERAKGNILERFSAQQFPDLHSELNLSSLELGDSALYFCASSPTDSYEQYFGPGTRLTVT.